The subject of this entry is one T cell receptor (beta chain). The entry originates in a study of T-cell memory formation after mild COVID-19. Germline V gene lookup returns CDR1 MNHEY and CDR2 SVGAGI. V shed 6 bases and J 9 bases; nucleotides not matched to a gene: 11. This CDR3 comprises 16 residues. Constant-segment primers were used for 5'RACE, and the resulting TCR alpha and TCR beta cDNA libraries carried sample barcodes and UMIs. TCRdb re-derived calls from the 5' RACE reads in MiXCR, one entry per CDR3 protein. This table has 300,000 to 350,000 distinct CDR3 sequences, over 11% appearing once.

V gene TRBV6-5 combines with J gene TRBJ1-6, with 10 bases matching TRBD1. The sample taken for sequencing was PBMCs or a T cell subset sorted from them (not recorded which). This TCR came from a man younger than 30 who had mild COVID-19 (a few samples of this study predate the infection). Cell type and time point are not known. CDR3 sequence: CASRLDRDRGISPLHF. The CDR3 DNA sequence: TGTGCCAGCAGACTAGACCGGGACAGGGGCATTTCACCCCTCCACTTT.